This T cell receptor beta chain was recorded in a study of cytomegalovirus exposure and HLA in healthy donors. General observations from the study: The authors reported that TCR beta sequences could predict HLA-A and HLA-B alleles. These predictions were accurate for most subjects in the first cohort. The analysis excluded some indistinguishable V segments, including TRBV6-2 and TRBV6-3.

PCR was performed using 60 Vbeta and 13 Jbeta primers. Assay: immunoSEQ multiplex PCR; the TCRdb copy retains only in-frame clones and omits some. The sample totals 150,000 to 200,000 clones; its top ten clones hold 0.7% to 1%. As regards this clone: Its antigen is not known.

Between the trimmed V and J ends, which lost 0 bases and 8 bases, there was a span of 16 bases. The CDR3 spans 15 residues. CDR1 MGHRA and CDR2 YSYEKL come from the germline V gene. V usage is TRBV4-1 and J usage is TRBJ1-2, with a tentative D call TRBD1 (5 bases). Specimen: PBMCs. This TCR came from a woman between 18 and 29 years old in good health and CMV-seropositive. The chain's CDR3 is CASSQDGTPRRGYTF. The CDR3 bases are TGCGCCAGCAGCCAAGACGGGACTCCCAGGCGAGGCTACACCTTC.